Included here is one TCR beta chain sequence, with context. Sequenced by immunoSEQ multiplex PCR; TCRdb stores in-frame clones only, minus some. The sample lists over 250,000 clones; over 75% were seen once. The data were taken from a study of blood T cell repertoires in COVID-19. Study-wide context: From T cells, B-cell-depleted T cells, or PBMCs came the material, which was cDNA or gDNA.

The ends were cut back, 6 bases at V and 5 bases at J, with 16 bases in the middle. Germline loops: CDR1 MNHEY, CDR2 SVGAGI. The CDR3 has 14 residues. The receptor comes from a human donor in a cohort sampled during active COVID-19. This chain uses TRBV6-5 with TRBJ1-2; D perhaps matches TRBD1 (6 bases). The specimen was peripheral blood. The CDR3 region is CASRATGALYGYTF. DNA of the CDR3: TGTGCCAGCAGGGCGACAGGTGCCCTTTATGGCTACACCTTC.